The 5 T cell receptor beta chains below all came from one sample that was sequenced in a study of cytotoxic CD8 clonotypes in ibrutinib-treated CLL. Profiling relied on immunoSEQ multiplex PCR, and the TCRdb table lists in-frame clones only, not all of them. Of about 310,000 clones listed, around four fifths are singletons. The sample in question was PBMCs, obtained before ibrutinib treatment. These receptors were obtained from a human donor with chronic lymphocytic leukemia.

V usage is TRBV19 and J usage is TRBJ2-7; 8 bases agree with TRBD2. J gave up 3 bases and V 5 bases, and 6 bases lay outside the gene matches. From germline, CDR1 is LNHDA and CDR2 SQIVND (reference sequence). The CDR3 contains 14 residues. This CDR3 is CASSVSGNLYEQYF. In DNA form, the CDR3 reads TGTGCCAGTAGTGTTAGCGGGAACCTCTACGAGCAGTACTTC.

The gene calls are TRBV6-5 and TRBJ1-2, with a tentative D call TRBD1 (5 bases). This CDR3 is built from 14 residues. Germline CDR1 and CDR2: MNHEY and SVGAGI. The V end lost 0 bases, the J end lost 8 bases, and 13 bases lay between the germline ends. DNA for the CDR3: TGTGCCAGCAGTTACTCGATGGGGCCAGGGGGCTACACCTTC. Translated, it gives CASSYSMGPGGYTF.

The chain combines TRBV28 with TRBJ1-5; 10 bases are a match to TRBD1. Trimming cost V 6 bases and J 4 bases; bases outside gene matches: 3. In germline, CDR1 is MDHEN, CDR2 SYDVKM. There are 14 residues in the CDR3. CDR3 nucleotides: TGTGCCAGCAGACGGACAGGGGGAAATCAGCCCCAGCATTTT. It codes for CASRRTGGNQPQHF.

This sequence joins TRBV4-1 and TRBJ1-2; D not certain. The CDR3 covers 14 residues. The germline CDR1 and CDR2 sequences are MGHRA and YSYEKL. Trimming pared 2 bases from V and 8 bases from J, leaving 15 bases between. CDR3: CASSQPPSARGYTF. The DNA of the CDR3 is TGCGCCAGCAGCCAACCACCCTCCGCGAGGGGCTACACCTTC.

This chain joins TRBV6-6 and TRBJ2-1, with 11 bases matching TRBD2. The trim removed 5 bases at V and 5 bases at J, leaving 2 bases unmatched. CDR1 and CDR2 (germline): MNHNY, SVGAGI (reference sequence). The CDR3 covers 14 residues. The CDR3 loop is CASSLAGGHNEQFF. The CDR3 DNA is TGTGCCAGCAGTCTAGCGGGAGGACACAATGAGCAGTTCTTC.